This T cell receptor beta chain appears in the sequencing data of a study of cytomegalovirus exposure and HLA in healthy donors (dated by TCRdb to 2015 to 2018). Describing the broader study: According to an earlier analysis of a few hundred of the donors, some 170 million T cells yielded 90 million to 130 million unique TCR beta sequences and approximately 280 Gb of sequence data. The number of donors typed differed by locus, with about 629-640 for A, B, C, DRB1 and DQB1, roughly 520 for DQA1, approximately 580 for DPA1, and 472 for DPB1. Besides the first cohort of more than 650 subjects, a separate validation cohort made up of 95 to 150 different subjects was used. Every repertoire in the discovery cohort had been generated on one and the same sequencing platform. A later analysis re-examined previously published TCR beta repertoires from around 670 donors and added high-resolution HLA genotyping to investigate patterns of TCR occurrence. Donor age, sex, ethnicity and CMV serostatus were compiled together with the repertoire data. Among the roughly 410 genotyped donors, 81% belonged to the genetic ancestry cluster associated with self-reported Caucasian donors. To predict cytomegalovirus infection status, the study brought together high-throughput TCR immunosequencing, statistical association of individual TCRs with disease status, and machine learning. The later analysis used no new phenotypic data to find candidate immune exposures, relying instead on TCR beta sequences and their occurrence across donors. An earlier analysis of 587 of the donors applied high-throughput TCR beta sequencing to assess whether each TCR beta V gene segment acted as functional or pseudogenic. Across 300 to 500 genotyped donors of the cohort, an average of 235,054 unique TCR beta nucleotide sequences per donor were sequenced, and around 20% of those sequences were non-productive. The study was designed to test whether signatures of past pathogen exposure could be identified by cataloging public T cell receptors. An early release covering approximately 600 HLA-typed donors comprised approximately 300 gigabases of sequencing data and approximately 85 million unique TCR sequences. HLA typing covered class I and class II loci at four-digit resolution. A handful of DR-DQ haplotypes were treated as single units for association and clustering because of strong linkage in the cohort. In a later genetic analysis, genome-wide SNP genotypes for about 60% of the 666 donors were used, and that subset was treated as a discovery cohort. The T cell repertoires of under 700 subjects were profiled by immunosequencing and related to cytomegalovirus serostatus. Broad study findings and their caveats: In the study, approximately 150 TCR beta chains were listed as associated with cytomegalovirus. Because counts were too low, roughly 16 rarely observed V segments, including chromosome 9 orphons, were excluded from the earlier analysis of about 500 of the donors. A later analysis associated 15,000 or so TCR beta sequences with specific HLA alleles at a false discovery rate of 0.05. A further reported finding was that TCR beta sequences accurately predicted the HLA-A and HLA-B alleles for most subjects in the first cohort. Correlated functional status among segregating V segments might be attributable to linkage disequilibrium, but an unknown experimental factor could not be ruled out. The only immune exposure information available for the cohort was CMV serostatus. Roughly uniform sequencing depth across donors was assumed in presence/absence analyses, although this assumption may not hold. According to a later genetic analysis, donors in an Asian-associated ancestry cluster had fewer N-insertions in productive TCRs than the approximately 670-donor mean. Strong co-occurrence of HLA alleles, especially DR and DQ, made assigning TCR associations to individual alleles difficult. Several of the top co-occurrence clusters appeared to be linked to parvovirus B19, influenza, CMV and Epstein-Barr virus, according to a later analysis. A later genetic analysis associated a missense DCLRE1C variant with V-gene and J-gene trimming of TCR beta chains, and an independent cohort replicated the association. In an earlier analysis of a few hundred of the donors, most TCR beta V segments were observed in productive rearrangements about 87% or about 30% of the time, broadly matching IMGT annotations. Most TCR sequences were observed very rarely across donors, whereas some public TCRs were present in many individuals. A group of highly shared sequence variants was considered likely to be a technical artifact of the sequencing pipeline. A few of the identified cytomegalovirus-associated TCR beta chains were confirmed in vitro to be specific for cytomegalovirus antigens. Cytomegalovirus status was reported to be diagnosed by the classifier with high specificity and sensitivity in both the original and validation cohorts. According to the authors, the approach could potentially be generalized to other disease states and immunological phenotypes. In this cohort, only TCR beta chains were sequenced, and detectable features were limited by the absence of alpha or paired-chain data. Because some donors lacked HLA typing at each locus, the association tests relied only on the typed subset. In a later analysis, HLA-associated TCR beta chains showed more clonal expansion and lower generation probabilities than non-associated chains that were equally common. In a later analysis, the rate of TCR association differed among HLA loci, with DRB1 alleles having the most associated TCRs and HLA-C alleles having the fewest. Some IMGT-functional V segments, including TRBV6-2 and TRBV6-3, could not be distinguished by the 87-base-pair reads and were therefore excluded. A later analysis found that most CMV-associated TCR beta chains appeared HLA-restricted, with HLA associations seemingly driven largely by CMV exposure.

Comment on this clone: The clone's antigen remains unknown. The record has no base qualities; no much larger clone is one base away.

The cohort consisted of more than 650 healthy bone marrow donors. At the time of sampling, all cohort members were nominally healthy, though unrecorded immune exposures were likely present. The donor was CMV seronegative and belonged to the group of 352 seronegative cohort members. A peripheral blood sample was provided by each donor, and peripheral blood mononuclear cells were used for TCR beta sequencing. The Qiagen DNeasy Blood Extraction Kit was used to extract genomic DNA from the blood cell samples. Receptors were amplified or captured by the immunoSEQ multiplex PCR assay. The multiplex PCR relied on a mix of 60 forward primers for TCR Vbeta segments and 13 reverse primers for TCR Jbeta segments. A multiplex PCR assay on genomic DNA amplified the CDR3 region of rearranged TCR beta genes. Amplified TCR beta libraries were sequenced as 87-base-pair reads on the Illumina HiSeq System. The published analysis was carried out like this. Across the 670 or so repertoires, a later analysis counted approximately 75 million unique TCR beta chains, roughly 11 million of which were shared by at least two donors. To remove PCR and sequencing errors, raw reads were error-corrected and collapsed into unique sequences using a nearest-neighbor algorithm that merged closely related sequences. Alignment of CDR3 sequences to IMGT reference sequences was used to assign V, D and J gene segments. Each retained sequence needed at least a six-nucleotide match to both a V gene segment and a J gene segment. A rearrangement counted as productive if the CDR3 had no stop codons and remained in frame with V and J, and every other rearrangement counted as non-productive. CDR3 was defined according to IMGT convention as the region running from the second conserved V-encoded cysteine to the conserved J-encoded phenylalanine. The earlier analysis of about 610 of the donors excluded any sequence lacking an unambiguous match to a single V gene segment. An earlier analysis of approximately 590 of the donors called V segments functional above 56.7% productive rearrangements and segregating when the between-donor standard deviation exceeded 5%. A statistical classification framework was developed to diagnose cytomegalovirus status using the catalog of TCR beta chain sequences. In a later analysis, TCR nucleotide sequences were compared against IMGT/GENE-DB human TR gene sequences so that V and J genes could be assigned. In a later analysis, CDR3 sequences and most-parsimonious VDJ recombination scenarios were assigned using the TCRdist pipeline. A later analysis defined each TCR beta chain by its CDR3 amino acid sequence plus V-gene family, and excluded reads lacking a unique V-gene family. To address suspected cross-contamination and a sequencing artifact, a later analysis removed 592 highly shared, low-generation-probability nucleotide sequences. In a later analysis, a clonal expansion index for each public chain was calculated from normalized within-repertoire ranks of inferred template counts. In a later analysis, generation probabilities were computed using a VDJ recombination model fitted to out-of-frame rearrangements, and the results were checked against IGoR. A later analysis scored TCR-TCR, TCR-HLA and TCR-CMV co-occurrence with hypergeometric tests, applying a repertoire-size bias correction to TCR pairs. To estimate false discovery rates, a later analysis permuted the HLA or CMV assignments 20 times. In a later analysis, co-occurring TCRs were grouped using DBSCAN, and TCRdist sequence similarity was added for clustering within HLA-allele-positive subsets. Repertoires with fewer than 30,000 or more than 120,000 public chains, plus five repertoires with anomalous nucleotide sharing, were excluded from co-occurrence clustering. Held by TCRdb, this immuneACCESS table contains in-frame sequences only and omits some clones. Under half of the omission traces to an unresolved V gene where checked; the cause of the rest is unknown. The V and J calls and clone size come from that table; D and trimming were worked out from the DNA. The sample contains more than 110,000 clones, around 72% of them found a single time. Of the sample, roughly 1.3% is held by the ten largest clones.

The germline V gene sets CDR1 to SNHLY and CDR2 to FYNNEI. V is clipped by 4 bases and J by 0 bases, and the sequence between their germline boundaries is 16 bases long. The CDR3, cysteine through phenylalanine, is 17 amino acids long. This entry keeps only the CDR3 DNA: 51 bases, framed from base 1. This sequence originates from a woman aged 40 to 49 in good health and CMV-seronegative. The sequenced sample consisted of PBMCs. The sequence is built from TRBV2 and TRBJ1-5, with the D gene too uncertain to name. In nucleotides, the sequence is TGTGCCAGCAGTGGAATCGACAATTACGGTAGCAATCAGCCCCAGCATTTT. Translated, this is CASSGIDNYGSNQPQHF.